What follows are 25 T cell receptor beta chains derived from one specimen sequenced in a study of CD8 T cells in ankylosing spondylitis. TCRdb recomputed calls from the 5' RACE reads with MiXCR, one row per CDR3 protein. The table lists around 300,000 distinct CDR3 sequences, roughly 15% of them singletons. Sequencing was carried out using blood, either unsorted or a sorted T cell fraction (not recorded which). The receptors were gathered from a male donor with ankylosing spondylitis or in good health (not recorded which).

The V gene is TRBV2, the J gene TRBJ1-2; TRBD1 agrees at 10 bases. The trim removed 6 bases at V and 3 bases at J, leaving 7 bases unmatched. CDR3 length: 15 residues. Germline-derived CDR1 and CDR2 are SNHLY and FYNNEI. The CDR3 sequence: CASRSRGTGDYGYTF. DNA of the CDR3: TGTGCCAGCAGAAGCCGAGGGACAGGGGACTATGGCTACACCTTC.

The chain is built from TRBV13 and TRBJ2-7, with 10 nucleotides matching TRBD2. Germline trimming cut 5 bases from V and 6 bases from J; bases unmatched to any gene: 10. The germline gives CDR1 PRHDT, CDR2 FYEKMQ (reference sequence). The CDR3 runs to 15 residues. DNA for the CDR3: TGTGCCAGCAGCCAGAGCGGGGGGGCCATCGGCGAGCAGTACTTC. This encodes CASSQSGGAIGEQYF.

The genes are TRBV6-5 and TRBJ1-2, with 10 bases that match TRBD1. Looked up from germline, CDR1 is MNHEY and CDR2 is SVGAGI. The V and J ends lost 2 bases and 5 bases, in that order; junction bases with no gene match: 2. The CDR3 sequence is 14 residues long. This chain's CDR3 is CASSYRDRGYGYTF. DNA of the CDR3: TGTGCCAGCAGTTACCGGGACAGGGGATATGGCTACACCTTC.

The J gene is TRBJ2-3, the V gene TRBV5-1; no definite D call. CDR1 and CDR2 (germline): SGHRS, YFSETQ. The ends were cut back, 4 bases at V and 11 bases at J, with 23 bases in the middle. The CDR3 is 15 residues long. The CDR3 sequence is CASSRDNSEPVGQYF. CDR3 nucleotide sequence: TGCGCCAGCAGCCGTGACAACTCCGAGCCGGTAGGGCAGTATTTT.

V and J are TRBV11-3 and TRBJ2-6, with D uncertain. This CDR3 has 14 amino acids. Trimming stripped 11 bases from V and 1 base from J, with 12 bases between. From germline, CDR1 is SGHNT and CDR2 YENEEA. CDR3 bases: TGTGCCCTATCACCGTTATCTGGGGCCAACGTCCTGACTTTC. Translated: CALSPLSGANVLTF.

This clonotype was counted a few times. The genes are TRBV18 and TRBJ2-7, with D possibly matching TRBD2 (6 bases). V lost 2 bases, J lost 3 bases, and 17 bases lay in between. The CDR3 length is 16 residues. Germline V CDR1 and CDR2: KGHSH, LQKENI. CDR3 nucleotide sequence: TGTGCCAGCTCACCATCAACCGGGACTTTAGTCTACGAGCAGTACTTC. Translated, it gives CASSPSTGTLVYEQYF.

This clonotype was observed a handful of times. The rearrangement joins TRBV6-1 to TRBJ2-4; 7 nucleotides agree with TRBD1. Germline loops: CDR1 MNHNS, CDR2 SASEGT. This CDR3 is 14 amino acids long. Unmatched junction bases numbered 8, after V lost 6 bases and J lost 6 bases. The CDR3 DNA sequence: TGTGCCAGCAGGCCAGGGGGTTACCTAAACATTCAGTACTTC. This sequence encodes CASRPGGYLNIQYF.

This clonotype turned up a few times. The CDR3 DNA follows: TGTGCCAGCAGCTATAGCGGGTACGGGTACAATGAGCAGTTCTTC. Its translation: CASSYSGYGYNEQFF. This chain connects TRBV11-2 to TRBJ2-1; 7 nucleotides match TRBD2. The CDR3 length is 15 residues. Germline V gene sequence: CDR1 SGHAT, CDR2 FQNNGV. V was clipped by 4 bases and J by 4 bases; unmatched bases: 7.

This clonotype was found once. The chain links TRBV4-1 to TRBJ2-7; 9 bases are a match to TRBD1. The CDR3 covers 19 residues. The V gene's germline CDR1 is MGHRA and CDR2 YSYEKL. The ends lost 2 bases at V and 5 bases at J; junction bases unmatched: 19. The DNA for the CDR3 is TGCGCCAGCAGCCAACAAAGTCCCCCCTTCCGGGACAGGGAGGACGAGCAGTACTTC. It specifies CASSQQSPPFRDREDEQYF.

The J gene is TRBJ2-5, the V gene TRBV6-1, with D maybe TRBD2 (6 bases). V was clipped by 2 bases and J by 7 bases, with 11 bases between them. The CDR3 is 13 amino acids. Germline CDR1 MNHNS, CDR2 SASEGT. The CDR3 here is CASSEIGGATQYF. Here the CDR3 DNA reads TGTGCCAGCAGTGAAATAGGAGGGGCGACCCAGTACTTC.

This chain links TRBV4-1 with TRBJ2-1; unclear D gene. The CDR3 is made up of 12 amino acids. Trimming took 3 bases from V and 6 from J, leaving 6 bases between them. The germline V gene encodes CDR1 MGHRA and CDR2 YSYEKL. CDR3 sequence reads: CASSHASNEQFF. CDR3 nucleotide sequence: TGCGCCAGCAGCCACGCCAGCAATGAGCAGTTCTTC.

The J gene is TRBJ2-1, the V gene TRBV10-3, with 8 bases identical to TRBD2. Per the germline V gene, CDR1 is ENHRY and CDR2 is SYGVKD. The CDR3 has 14 amino acids. V lost 6 bases, J lost 5 bases, and 6 bases stayed unmatched. The CDR3 coding sequence is TGTGCCATCAGATCGGGACTAGGGGACAATGAGCAGTTCTTC. It codes for CAIRSGLGDNEQFF.

The J gene is TRBJ2-2, the V gene TRBV12-3 or TRBV12-4; 10 nucleotides align to TRBD1. The CDR3 length is 16 residues. Trimming removed 5 bases from V and 7 bases from J; junction bases left unmatched: 10. This CDR3 reads CASSIRRQGANGELFF. The CDR3 region has the DNA TGTGCCAGCAGTATCCGGAGACAGGGGGCAAACGGGGAGCTGTTTTTT.

The gene calls are TRBV11-2 and TRBJ2-5, with 10 bases lining up with TRBD1. V dropped 0 bases and J dropped 3; count of bases not matched to a gene: 1. Germline loops: CDR1 SGHAT, CDR2 FQNNGV. This CDR3 spans 15 amino acids. In DNA form, the CDR3 reads TGTGCCAGCAGCTTAGATGGGACAGGGGAAGAGACCCAGTACTTC. Translated, it gives CASSLDGTGEETQYF.

The rearrangement links TRBV15 to TRBJ2-5, with 8 nucleotides matching TRBD1. Germline CDR1 and CDR2: LNHNV and YYDKDF (reference sequence). V gave up 3 bases and J gave up 1 base; unmatched junction bases: 1. This CDR3 has 14 amino acids. CDR3 amino acids: CATSRGQVQETQYF. For the CDR3, the DNA is TGTGCCACCAGCAGGGGACAGGTCCAAGAGACCCAGTACTTC.

The DNA of the CDR3 is TGTGCTATGAGTTCACAGACAAATGAGCAGTTCTTC. Translating gives CAMSSQTNEQFF. The chain links TRBV7-2 to TRBJ2-1; D unresolved. The germline V gene has CDR1 SGHTA and CDR2 FQGNSA. The CDR3 runs to 12 residues.

This rearrangement joins TRBV7-9 to TRBJ2-7; D is undetermined. CDR3 length: 17 residues. Germline V gene lookup returns CDR1 SEHNR and CDR2 FQNEAQ (reference sequence). The V end lost 3 bases, the J end lost 0 bases, and 18 bases lay between the germline ends. CDR3 in amino acids: CASSFKKGRITSYEQYF. CDR3 DNA: TGTGCCAGCAGCTTTAAAAAAGGACGGATCACCTCCTACGAGCAGTACTTC.

This sequence joins TRBV3-1 and TRBJ1-1; TRBD1 is a possible D gene (5 bases). Germline-derived CDR1 and CDR2 are LGHDT and YNNKEL (reference sequence). Trimming took 1 base from V and 5 from J, leaving 11 bases between them. This CDR3 is built from 14 residues. For the CDR3, the DNA is TGTGCCAGCAGCCAAGTACCCCAGGGAACTGAAGCTTTCTTT. Translated, it gives CASSQVPQGTEAFF. Drawing the rest from reference TRBV3-1 and TRBJ1-1, the complete variable domain is DTAVSQTPKYLVTQMGNDKSIKCEQNLGHDTMYWYKQDSKKFLKIMFSYNNKELIINETVPNRFSPKSPDKAHLNLHINSLELGDSAVYFCASSQVPQGTEAFFGQGTRLTVV.

This clonotype was counted once. The chain carries TRBV5-1 and TRBJ2-7; D is tentatively TRBD1 or TRBD2 (5 bases each). The germline V gene has CDR1 SGHRS and CDR2 YFSETQ. CDR3 size: 15 residues. The V end was cut by 0 bases, the J end by 2 bases, with 12 bases between. The CDR3 bases are TGCGCCAGCAGCTTGGCAACGGGACCCACCTACGAGCAGTACTTC. Protein: CASSLATGPTYEQYF.

This clonotype showed up just a few times. The V gene is TRBV3-1, the J gene TRBJ2-1; tentatively, D is TRBD2 (6 bases). The CDR3 loop spans 16 amino acids. Germline lookup yields CDR1 LGHDT and CDR2 YNNKEL (reference sequence). V dropped 3 bases and J dropped 4 bases, with 16 bases sitting between them. CDR3 in DNA: TGTGCCAGCAGCCAGGACACAAGCGGGTCATACAATGAGCAGTTCTTC. Its translation: CASSQDTSGSYNEQFF.

This rearrangement joins TRBV5-1 to TRBJ2-1; D is possibly TRBD2 (5 bases). CDR3 length equals 14 residues. Germline loops: CDR1 SGHRS, CDR2 YFSETQ. Trimming shortened V by 1 base and J by 5 bases, and 10 bases separated the two germline ends. The CDR3 coding sequence is TGCGCCAGCAGCTTGTATGAAGCGGACAATGAGCAGTTCTTC. The encoded protein is CASSLYEADNEQFF.

This clonotype was detected only a few times. CDR3: CASRVQASYEQYF. In DNA, the CDR3 is TGTGCCAGCCGGGTCCAGGCATCCTACGAGCAGTACTTC. The J gene is TRBJ2-7, the V gene TRBV12-3 or TRBV12-4; D is ambiguous. Trimming removed 8 bases at V and 1 base at J, with 12 bases between. The CDR3 is 13 amino acids.

A few counts support this clonotype. The CDR3 loop is CASSQVRESNTGELFF. CDR3 DNA: TGCGCCAGCAGCCAAGTCCGGGAGTCTAACACCGGGGAGCTGTTTTTT. The chain is built from TRBV4-1 and TRBJ2-2; D may be TRBD2 (6 bases). The germline CDR1 and CDR2 sequences are MGHRA and YSYEKL. The V end lost 1 base, the J end lost 2 bases, and 11 bases lay between the germline ends. The CDR3 has 16 amino acids.

This clonotype has a handful of counts. The chain joins TRBV11-1 to TRBJ2-2, with TRBD1 matching over 9 bases. Trimming took 4 bases from V and 8 from J; bases not matched to a gene: 5. This CDR3 is 14 amino acids long. CDR1 is SGHAT, CDR2 FQDESV, per germline (reference sequence). Written as DNA, the CDR3 is TGTGCCAGCAGCTCACAGGGGGCAATGGGGGAGCTGTTTTTT. This sequence encodes CASSSQGAMGELFF.

This clonotype was seen at least ten times. This sequence joins TRBV12-3 or TRBV12-4 and TRBJ2-5; tentatively, D is TRBD1 (6 bases). V was cut by 6 bases and J by 2 bases, with 13 bases left in between. The CDR3 runs to 14 residues. The CDR3 spells CASRLRDIQETQYF. Written as DNA, the CDR3 is TGTGCCAGCAGGCTCCGGGACATACAAGAGACCCAGTACTTC.